This is a list of T cell receptor beta chains from one sample in a study of T cells expressing NK-cell markers. TCRdb re-called the 5' RACE reads; one entry per CDR3 protein, DNA not given. The sample includes roughly 350,000 distinct CDR3 sequences. Sequenced input: blood T cells: a sorted CD56 or NKG2C T cell subset, CD4+ or CD8+ T cells, or bulk PBMC T cells (not recorded which). The source is a man between 18 and 69 years old in good health. Each CDR3 is given with its conserved first and last residue.

j_call	cdr3_length	v_call	cdr3_aa
TRBJ1-1	13	TRBV16	CASSQYRYTEAFF
TRBJ2-5	14	TRBV20-1	CSARHLLAKETQYF
TRBJ2-7	13	TRBV7-6	CASSLAAGHEQYF
TRBJ2-1	20	TRBV4-1	CASSQGRAGGRLSSYNEQFF
TRBJ2-7	14	TRBV7-2	CASNPRGRVFEQYF
TRBJ2-3	16	TRBV19	CASSTHQGGGTDTQYF
TRBJ2-5	16	TRBV20-1	CSARQIAGDLQETQYF
TRBJ2-7	14	TRBV3-1	CASSQTGRGSEQYF
TRBJ2-3	14	TRBV20-1	CSAPPEGLRDTQYF
TRBJ2-2	15	TRBV7-3	CASSLSGGRAGELFF
TRBJ1-5	12	TRBV2	CASGWGGGPQHF
TRBJ2-1	14	TRBV20-1	CSAFGSSSYNEQFF
TRBJ1-1	14	TRBV6-5	CASQKGQGNTEAFF
TRBJ2-3	13	TRBV20-1	CSARGPRKGTQYF
TRBJ2-1	17	TRBV24-1	CATSDSIQGARENEQFF
TRBJ2-1	13	TRBV7-6	CASRQGQYNEQFF
TRBJ2-7	15	TRBV3-1	CASSQDRKGHYEQYF
TRBJ1-2	14	TRBV5-1	CASSLDQEGWGYTF
TRBJ1-6	16	TRBV5-1	CASSWFEAGRNSPLHF
TRBJ1-2	12	TRBV28	CASSPYNYGYTF
TRBJ1-5	14	TRBV21-1	CASSIRTPTVAQHF
TRBJ1-5	14	TRBV7-8	CASSPTSFVTPQHF
TRBJ2-2	15	TRBV5-1	CASSLLASRTGELFF
TRBJ1-2	13	TRBV6-6	CASISSTGAPFTF
TRBJ2-3	14	TRBV2	CASSRRSRTDTQYF
TRBJ2-2	15	TRBV6-4	CASSAGGANTGELFF
TRBJ1-5	13	TRBV12-3/TRBV12-4	CASSYFGYQPQHF
TRBJ2-5	13	TRBV5-1	CASSTQLGETQYF
TRBJ2-7	15	TRBV5-1	CASSWTLGPSYEQYF
TRBJ1-2	17	TRBV12-5	CASGLVLGQRDYYGYTF
TRBJ2-3	16	TRBV12-3/TRBV12-4	CASSLGARGITDTQYF
TRBJ2-7	14	TRBV2	CASTRGGGRDEQYF
TRBJ2-1	14	TRBV5-4	CASRRRDYYNEQFF
TRBJ2-1	16	TRBV6-1	CASSDGDRGTYNEQFF
TRBJ1-5	14	TRBV15	CATSQGYSNQPQHF
TRBJ1-6	16	TRBV13	CASSRPAGSDNSPLHF
TRBJ1-6	16	TRBV7-3	CASRSPGEEKGGPLHF
TRBJ1-4	16	TRBV24-1	CATSDSTGTDNEKLFF
TRBJ2-3	12	TRBV29-1	CSGYRDMDTQYF
TRBJ2-1	16	TRBV14	CASSQTQGGSYNEQFF
TRBJ2-1	17	TRBV20-1	CSARDKRRQSSYNEQFF
TRBJ1-4	15	TRBV6-5	CASSYSNQGREKLFF
TRBJ2-1	14	TRBV11-1	CASSSRDRGNEQFF
TRBJ2-5	16	TRBV5-1	CASSLEYRGRKETQYF
TRBJ1-6	14	TRBV20-1	CSVDRGANTSPLHF
TRBJ1-1	13	TRBV4-1	CASSRQVDTEAFF
TRBJ2-1	18	TRBV11-1	CASSLEDLGQGGSNEQFF
TRBJ2-7	15	TRBV7-8	CASSLEVSKSYEQYF
TRBJ1-1	14	TRBV9	CASSSHRGRSEAFF
TRBJ1-1	14	TRBV18	CASSPPPGGGGAFF
TRBJ2-2	14	TRBV18	CASSSSGGPGELFF
TRBJ2-5	17	TRBV7-2	CASSLGGGGANQETQYF
TRBJ2-7	15	TRBV5-1	CASSLRDAGLDEQYF
TRBJ2-3	15	TRBV12-3/TRBV12-4	CASSLASSGGDTQYF
TRBJ2-2	14	TRBV6-1	CASTGRGDTGELFF